This entry lists 2 T cell receptor beta chains sequenced from one sample in a study of cytomegalovirus exposure and HLA in healthy donors. Use of 60 Vbeta and 13 Jbeta primers characterized the PCR. Profiled with immunoSEQ multiplex PCR; TCRdb holds only in-frame clones, not every one. The profile shows roughly 200,000 clones, approximately 85% of them singletons. The sequencing sample was made of PBMCs. The receptor set was obtained from a woman in her forties or fifties in good health and CMV-seronegative.

The chain links TRBV7-3 to TRBJ2-3; 11 bases agree with TRBD2. Trimming cost V 5 bases and J 0 bases; bases outside gene matches: 1. The CDR3 has 15 amino acids. The germline V gene encodes CDR1 SGHTA and CDR2 FQGTGA. The CDR3: CASSRTSGSTDTQYF. CDR3 in DNA: TGTGCCAGCAGCCGGACTAGCGGGAGCACAGATACGCAGTATTTT.

The rearrangement joins TRBV19 to TRBJ2-3, with a possible D match to TRBD2 (5 bases). This CDR3 contains 15 residues. Looked up from germline, CDR1 is LNHDA and CDR2 is SQIVND (reference sequence). The V and J ends lost 3 bases and 1 base respectively, with 11 bases between them. The CDR3 bases are TGTGCCAGTAGTATCGCTAGCCGAGGCACAGATACGCAGTATTTT. Translated, it gives CASSIASRGTDTQYF.